Presented here are 27 T cell receptor beta chains from one specimen sequenced in a study of metastatic and nonmetastatic thyroid tumors (dated by TCRdb to 2020 to 2021). Before undergoing thyroid surgery, none of the patients had been given any kind of treatment. The library was made by PCR. These reads were obtained on an Illumina HiSeq 4000. TCRdb ran its own pipeline on the public reads, namely fastp trimming at Q25 and MiXCR clone calling, and kept in-frame beta chains. For this sample the table gives about 27,000 clones, of which more than 10% were detected only once. The top ten hold roughly 15% of the sample. The sequenced sample was blood. The receptors come from a female donor with papillary thyroid cancer or a benign thyroid nodule (not recorded which). Some clones in this sample may be carry-over from other donors' samples.

This clone was counted many times. This chain links TRBV28 with TRBJ1-4; D is unclear. Deletions cut 6 bases from V and 0 bases from J, with 8 bases between. This CDR3 has 14 residues. CDR1 and CDR2 from the germline V gene are MDHEN and SYDVKM. For the CDR3, the DNA is TGTGCCAGCAGGGGGATGGCAACTAATGAAAAACTGTTTTTT. It yields the protein CASRGMATNEKLFF.

This clone was counted ten times or more. This chain uses TRBV6-2 or TRBV6-3 with TRBJ2-7, with a weak D call TRBD1 (6 bases). Germline V CDR1 and CDR2: MNHEY, SVGEGT. The CDR3 has 14 residues. V was pared by 2 bases and J by 2 bases, with 10 bases between. DNA of the CDR3: TGTGCCAGCAGTTACACAGGGCCCCCCTACGAGCAGTACTTC. It is translated as CASSYTGPPYEQYF.

This clone was seen many times. DNA of the CDR3: TGCGCCAGCAGCGAAATACAGGGGCAGGGTGGCTACACCTTC. It codes for CASSEIQGQGGYTF. V usage is TRBV4-3 and J usage is TRBJ1-2, with 7 bases fitting TRBD1. V lost 5 bases to trimming and J lost 7 bases; unmatched junction nucleotides: 10. The CDR3 has 14 residues. From germline, CDR1 is LGHNA and CDR2 YSLEER.

This clone was observed at least ten times. This chain links TRBV6-1 with TRBJ2-5; 7 nucleotides match TRBD1. With 4 bases clipped from V and 5 bases from J, the junction kept 7 bases outside the gene matches. Germline-derived CDR1 and CDR2 are MNHNS and SASEGT. The CDR3 totals 14 residues. The CDR3 sequence is CASSGTTGSETQYF. The DNA of the CDR3 is TGTGCCAGCAGTGGGACGACAGGGTCGGAGACCCAGTACTTC.

This clone was seen at least ten times. J is TRBJ2-1 and V is TRBV7-2, with D tentatively TRBD2 (5 bases). V was shortened by 0 bases and J by 3 bases, with 9 bases between the two germline ends. The CDR3 is made up of 15 amino acids. The V gene's germline CDR1 is SGHTA and CDR2 FQGNSA. The CDR3 here is CASSLASAYYNEQFF. The CDR3 nucleotides read TGTGCCAGCAGCTTAGCTAGCGCCTACTACAATGAGCAGTTCTTC.

This clone was counted many times. The chain joins TRBV7-2 to TRBJ2-1; 14 nucleotides line up with TRBD2. Germline V gene lookup returns CDR1 SGHTA and CDR2 FQGNSA. V lost 3 bases and J lost 6; bases outside the gene matches: 10. The CDR3 is made up of 18 amino acids. This CDR3 is CASSLRPGTSGGFNEQFF. DNA for the CDR3: TGTGCCAGCAGCTTGAGGCCAGGGACTAGCGGGGGATTCAATGAGCAGTTCTTC.

This clone was seen repeatedly, ten times or more. The chain carries TRBV18 and TRBJ2-3, with D unclear. This CDR3 contains 12 residues. CDR1 is KGHSH and CDR2 is LQKENI in the germline V gene. Deletions cut 2 bases from V and 1 base from J, with 1 base between. CDR3 protein: CASSPGTDTQYF. The CDR3 DNA follows: TGTGCCAGCTCACCAGGCACAGATACGCAGTATTTT. The full variable domain, rest sourced from reference TRBV18 and TRBJ2-3, is NAGVMQNPRHLVRRRGQEARLRCSPMKGHSHVYWYRQLPEEGLKFMVYLQKENIIDESGMPKERFSAEFPKEGPSILRIQQVVRGDSAAYFCASSPGTDTQYFGPGTRLTVL.

This clone appeared many times. The chain has TRBV18 and TRBJ2-3, with D uncertain. Trimming cost V 2 bases and J 1 base, with 7 bases left between them. CDR3 length: 14 amino acids. The germline CDR1 and CDR2 sequences are KGHSH and LQKENI. In DNA form, the CDR3 reads TGTGCCAGCTCACCAGGCCTGGGCACAGATACGCAGTATTTT. Protein sequence: CASSPGLGTDTQYF.

Many counts were recorded for this clone. V is TRBV7-9 and J is TRBJ2-7; no reliable D call. Trimming removed 1 base at V and 5 bases at J, with 15 bases between. This CDR3 is built from 15 residues. Germline CDR1 reads SEHNR; CDR2 reads FQNEAQ (reference sequence). Written as DNA, the CDR3 is TGTGCCAGCAGCTTAGTCCCACCCCTGGGGAACGAGCAGTACTTC. It translates to CASSLVPPLGNEQYF.

In its sample, this clone was seen many times. Here the CDR3 reads CAWGQGQGRYGYTF. In DNA, the CDR3 is TGTGCCTGGGGCCAGGGACAGGGCCGCTATGGCTACACCTTC. The chain joins TRBV30 to TRBJ1-2, with TRBD1 identical over 9 bases. Germline values: CDR1 GTSNPN, CDR2 SVGIG (reference sequence). The CDR3 runs 14 residues. Trimming took 5 bases from V and 4 from J; bases not matched to a gene: 8.

This clone was detected many times. The rearrangement joins TRBV7-9 to TRBJ2-4; the D is unclear. Germline-derived CDR1 and CDR2 are SEHNR and FQNEAQ (reference sequence). The length of the CDR3 is 11 residues. Trimming removed 8 bases at V and 8 bases at J, with 10 bases between. DNA for the CDR3: TGTGCCAGCGCCGGCGGAGACATTCAGTACTTC. Translation: CASAGGDIQYF.

This clone was observed at least ten times. The chain carries TRBV3-1 and TRBJ2-7, with 13 bases aligning to TRBD2. Germline values: CDR1 LGHDT, CDR2 YNNKEL (reference sequence). This CDR3 comprises 15 residues. J was trimmed by 4 bases and V by 4 bases; bases with no gene match: 4. The CDR3 loop is CASSPPGLAGYEQYF. As DNA, the CDR3 is TGTGCCAGCAGCCCCCCGGGACTAGCGGGATACGAGCAGTACTTC.

The chain employs TRBV12-3 or TRBV12-4 and TRBJ2-1; possibly TRBD2 for D (6 bases). The CDR3 extends over 13 amino acids. V gave up 8 bases and J gave up 2 bases, with 10 bases separating them. CDR3 region: CASGGITYNEQFF. CDR3 coding DNA: TGTGCCAGCGGCGGGATAACCTACAATGAGCAGTTCTTC.

The CDR3 here is CASSIEGGEQYF. The CDR3 nucleotides read TGTGCCAGTAGTATTGAGGGGGGCGAGCAGTACTTC. V and J are TRBV19 and TRBJ2-7, with D tentatively TRBD1 or TRBD2 (6 bases each). The length of the CDR3 is 12 residues. The V gene's germline CDR1 is LNHDA and CDR2 SQIVND (reference sequence). Trimming cost V 3 bases and J 6 bases, with 9 bases left between them.

The CDR3: CSASGRAADTQYF. The CDR3 region has the DNA TGCAGTGCTAGCGGGAGGGCCGCAGATACGCAGTATTTT. The chain couples TRBV20-1 to TRBJ2-3; TRBD2 matches at 8 bases. The CDR3 sequence is 13 residues long. The ends lost 3 bases at V and 4 bases at J; junction bases unmatched: 3. The germline V gene encodes CDR1 DFQATT and CDR2 SNEGSKA (reference sequence).

In its sample, this clone was seen many times. The V call is TRBV20-1, the J call TRBJ2-2; tentative D call: TRBD2 (6 bases). Between the trimmed V and J ends, which lost 2 bases and 5 bases, there was a span of 18 bases. The CDR3 is 16 amino acids. Looked up from germline, CDR1 is DFQATT and CDR2 is SNEGSKA (reference sequence). DNA for the CDR3: TGCAGTGCTAGACTTCCCGTTGGGGGGAGTACCGGGGAGCTGTTTTTT. Its translation is CSARLPVGGSTGELFF.

This clone was seen repeatedly, ten times or more. This could be a read error, since a much larger clone is one nucleotide away. The chain carries TRBV15 and TRBJ2-6, with 9 bases identical to TRBD1. Germline CDR1 reads LNHNV; CDR2 reads YYDKDF (reference sequence). The CDR3 totals 18 residues. The CDR3 spells CATSRGGQGNSGANVLAF. The CDR3, as DNA: TGTGCCACCAGCAGAGGGGGACAGGGTAATTCTGGGGCCAACGTCCTGGCTTTC.

This clone was detected ten times or more. The genes are TRBV5-1 and TRBJ2-5, with D hard to call. The CDR3 covers 13 residues. Trimming left V 3 bases short and J 10 bases short, with 16 bases between. Germline loops: CDR1 SGHRS, CDR2 YFSETQ. The CDR3 sequence: CASSSGPVGIQYF. CDR3 nucleotide sequence: TGCGCCAGCAGCTCCGGACCAGTCGGCATCCAGTACTTC.

The chain joins TRBV30 to TRBJ1-5; D unresolved. CDR3 length equals 13 residues. Germline V CDR1 and CDR2: GTSNPN, SVGIG (reference sequence). V shed 2 bases and J shed 7 bases, with 12 bases lying between them. CDR3 in DNA: TGTGCCTGGAGTTTGGGTGGGGAACAGCCCCAGCATTTT. Translated: CAWSLGGEQPQHF.

There are many counts of this clone. The chain uses TRBV3-1 and TRBJ2-6; TRBD2 might be the D (5 bases). The CDR3 spans 17 residues. Germline V gene sequence: CDR1 LGHDT, CDR2 YNNKEL (reference sequence). V lost 3 bases and J lost 0, with 12 bases in between. The CDR3 is CASSQATGSSGANVLTF. In nucleotides, the CDR3 is TGTGCCAGCAGCCAGGCGACGGGGTCCTCTGGGGCCAACGTCCTGACTTTC.

V usage is TRBV18 and J usage is TRBJ2-3; D is unresolved. Trimming removed 5 bases at V and 0 bases at J, with 12 bases between. CDR1 KGHSH and CDR2 LQKENI come from the germline V gene. The length of the CDR3 is 15 residues. The chain's CDR3 is CASSGVEQSTDTQYF. CDR3 DNA: TGTGCCAGCTCAGGGGTCGAGCAGAGCACAGATACGCAGTATTTT.

This clone was observed many times. V usage is TRBV12-3 or TRBV12-4 and J usage is TRBJ1-1, with a weak D call TRBD1 (5 bases). The CDR3 sequence is 13 residues long. V lost 5 bases to trimming and J lost 1 base, with 8 bases between them. Here the CDR3 reads CASSAQGNTEAFF. CDR3 nucleotide sequence: TGTGCCAGCAGTGCGCAGGGGAACACTGAAGCTTTCTTT.

This clone is labeled as medium-sized. The chain couples TRBV6-5 to TRBJ2-7; tentatively, D is TRBD2 (6 bases). V lost 0 bases and J lost 0, with 12 bases in between. The CDR3 is made up of 16 amino acids. Germline CDR1 reads MNHEY; CDR2 reads SVGAGI. CDR3 in DNA: TGTGCCAGCAGTTACTCAGGGCTGGAGGGCTCCTACGAGCAGTACTTC. Protein: CASSYSGLEGSYEQYF.

By proportion, this clone is medium-sized. The J gene is TRBJ2-7, the V gene TRBV6-1, with D unclear. Germline-derived CDR1 and CDR2 are MNHNS and SASEGT. The CDR3 loop spans 11 amino acids. Trimming removed 4 bases from V and 7 bases from J, with 8 bases in between. CDR3 loop: CASSGILEQYF. The CDR3 bases are TGTGCCAGCAGTGGTATTTTGGAGCAGTACTTC.

This clone has just a few counts. The chain uses TRBV6-2 or TRBV6-3 and TRBJ2-3; tentative D call: TRBD2 (5 bases). V lost 0 bases, J lost 6 bases, and 16 bases lay in between. This CDR3 is built from 16 residues. Germline V lookup: CDR1 MNHEY, CDR2 SVGEGT. CDR3: CASSYSGSGSTDTQYF. Written as DNA, the CDR3 is TGTGCCAGCAGTTACTCGGGAAGCGGATCCACCGATACGCAGTATTTT.

In its sample, this clone is medium-sized. The V call is TRBV28, the J call TRBJ2-7; unclear D gene. In germline, CDR1 is MDHEN, CDR2 SYDVKM. Trimming shortened V by 5 bases and J by 3 bases, and 5 bases separated the two germline ends. The length of the CDR3 is 11 residues. The CDR3 loop reads CASSSHYEQYF. DNA for the CDR3: TGTGCCAGCAGTAGTCACTACGAGCAGTACTTC. Filled out from reference TRBV28 and TRBJ2-7, the complete variable domain reads DVKVTQSSRYLVKRTGEKVFLECVQDMDHENMFWYRQDPGLGLRLIYFSYDVKMKEKGDIPEGYSVSREKKERFSLILESASTNQTSMYLCASSSHYEQYFGPGTRLTVT.

A word on this clone: At one end the junction does not follow the germline gene, possibly because of a read error. This chain connects TRBV20-1 to TRBJ2-5, with 9 nucleotides matching TRBD2. The CDR3 totals 15 residues. Germline V gene lookup returns CDR1 DFQATT and CDR2 SNEGSKA (reference sequence). The CDR3 coding sequence is TGCAGTGCTAAGTTGGTAGCGGGAGTTGAAGAGACACAGTACTTC. Translated, it gives CSAKLVAGVEETQYF.